This T cell receptor beta chain was sequenced in a study of T cell changes during pregnancy in multiple sclerosis. The CDR3 has 15 amino acids. V gave up 6 bases and J gave up 2 bases, with 15 bases separating them. Germline V gene data show CDR1 as SGHRS and CDR2 as YFSETQ. This table comes from immunoSEQ multiplex PCR, and its TCRdb copy is limited to in-frame clones, with some not included. Among about 40,000 clones listed, around 90% were seen once. J is TRBJ1-5 and V is TRBV5-1; D possibly corresponds to TRBD1 (6 bases). This TCR was recovered from a female donor with multiple sclerosis, enrolled in a pregnancy study. The material was CD4+ T cells from peripheral blood mononuclear cells, obtained in the third trimester of pregnancy. CDR3 nucleotides: TGCGCCAGCAAGCTGGGGGCAGGGGGCAATCAGCCCCAGCATTTT. Translated: CASKLGAGGNQPQHF.